This TCR beta chain emerged from a study of T cell repertoires in cytomegalovirus infection. Study details: Recently identified HLA-C-restricted and well-studied HLA-B-restricted CMV epitopes were used. Public signatures in TCR beta pointed to CMV infection and matching HLA type.

Using its own MiXCR run on the reads, TCRdb lists one record per CDR3 protein. The repertoire has around 100,000 distinct CDR3 sequences, around 31% of them found once; the top ten carry more than 35%. As regards this clonotype: What it binds is unknown.

Study conclusions and caveats: HLA-C-restricted CMV-specific TCR beta clonotypes prevailed in the ex vivo response. There were carriers of CMV plus the relevant HLA, and cumulative public TCR beta family frequency identified them.

CDR3 size: 15 residues. V was pared by 6 bases and J by 0 bases, with 12 bases between. The germline V gene encodes CDR1 WSHSY and CDR2 SAAADI. The sample here was CD8+ T cells from cultured PBMCs, taken from culture after CMV antigen stimulation. The J gene is TRBJ1-3, the V gene TRBV10-2, with D maybe TRBD1 (6 bases). This clonotype was obtained from a human donor in good health (CMV status not recorded). Some clones in this sample may be carry-over from other donors' samples. CDR3 protein: CASSTRTDSGNTIYF. The CDR3 DNA follows: TGCGCCAGCAGCACTAGGACAGACTCTGGAAACACCATATATTTT.